This T cell receptor beta chain was observed in a study of T cell responses to AZD1222 COVID-19 vaccine. J was trimmed by 10 bases and V by 5 bases; bases with no gene match: 10. This CDR3 spans 15 amino acids. CDR1 SEHNR and CDR2 FQNEAQ come from the germline V gene (reference sequence). TCRdb's copy holds only in-frame clones and misses some; the assay was immunoSEQ multiplex PCR. The sample yields nearly 110,000 clones, roughly 87% seen once. Source: peripheral blood, taken 28 days after the second AZD1222 dose. The sequence derives from an adult who received the AZD1222 COVID-19 vaccine. J is TRBJ1-6 and V is TRBV7-9, with 8 nucleotides matching TRBD1. DNA for the CDR3: TGTGCCAGCAGCGCGGGGACAGGATGGACATCACCCCTCCACTTT. It specifies CASSAGTGWTSPLHF.